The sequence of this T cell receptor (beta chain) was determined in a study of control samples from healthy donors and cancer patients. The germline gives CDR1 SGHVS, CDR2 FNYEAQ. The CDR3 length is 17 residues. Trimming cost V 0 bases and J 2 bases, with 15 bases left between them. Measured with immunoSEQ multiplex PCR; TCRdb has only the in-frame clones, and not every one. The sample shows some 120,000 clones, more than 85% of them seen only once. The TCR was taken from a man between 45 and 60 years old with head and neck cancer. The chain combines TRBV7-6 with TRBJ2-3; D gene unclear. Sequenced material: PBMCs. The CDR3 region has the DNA TGTGCCAGCAGCTTAGCGACGAGCGCACGGGCCACAGATACGCAGTATTTT. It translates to CASSLATSARATDTQYF. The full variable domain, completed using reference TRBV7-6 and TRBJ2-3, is GAGVSQSPRYKVTKRGQDVALRCDPISGHVSLYWYRQALGQGPEFLTYFNYEAQQDKSGLPNDRFSAERPEGSISTLTIQRTEQRDSAMYRCASSLATSARATDTQYFGPGTRLTVL.